The text below deals with one T cell receptor beta chain. The sample belongs to a study of blood T cell repertoires in COVID-19. The assay was immunoSEQ multiplex PCR, and TCRdb's table has in-frame clones only and misses some. The table lists hundreds of thousands of clones, about 88% of them singletons. With V trimmed by 3 bases and J by 5 bases, 4 bases remained unmatched. Per the germline V gene, CDR1 is MDHEN and CDR2 is SYDVKM. There are 14 residues in the CDR3. This clonotype was obtained from a woman between 35 and 50 years old who had recovered from COVID-19. Sequenced input: PBMCs or T cells enriched from blood (not recorded which). This rearrangement joins TRBV28 to TRBJ1-1; 9 nucleotides align to TRBD1. The DNA of the CDR3 is TGTGCCAGCAGTTTTGACAGGGGGGGGACTGAAGCTTTCTTT. Protein: CASSFDRGGTEAFF.